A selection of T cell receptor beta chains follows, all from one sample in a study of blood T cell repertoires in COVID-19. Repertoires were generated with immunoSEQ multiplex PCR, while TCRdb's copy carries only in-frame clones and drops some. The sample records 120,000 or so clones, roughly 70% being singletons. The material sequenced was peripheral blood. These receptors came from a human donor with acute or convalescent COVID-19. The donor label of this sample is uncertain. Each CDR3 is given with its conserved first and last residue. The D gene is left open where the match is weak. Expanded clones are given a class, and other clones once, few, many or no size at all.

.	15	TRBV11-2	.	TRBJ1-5	CASSFGAGDLWPQHF	TGTGCCAGCAGCTTTGGGGCGGGGGACCTCTGGCCCCAGCATTTT
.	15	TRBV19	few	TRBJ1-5	CASSRGHREAQPQHF	TGTGCCAGTAGTCGGGGACACCGGGAGGCTCAGCCCCAGCATTTT
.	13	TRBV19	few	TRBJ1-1	CASSISLNTEAFF	TGTGCCAGTAGTATATCATTGAACACTGAAGCTTTCTTT
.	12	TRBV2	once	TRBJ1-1	CASSEGAVRAFF	TGTGCCAGCAGTGAAGGGGCTGTGAGAGCTTTCTTT
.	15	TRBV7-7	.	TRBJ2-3	CASSLGGASTDTQYF	TGTGCTAGCAGCTTAGGTGGAGCGTCCACAGATACGCAGTATTTT
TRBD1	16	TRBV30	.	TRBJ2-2	CAWSVRSRGKAGELFF	TGTGCCTGGAGTGTACGTAGCAGGGGGAAAGCCGGGGAGCTGTTTTTT
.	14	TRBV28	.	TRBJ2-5	CASSHPTRQETQYF	TGTGCCAGCAGTCACCCGACTAGACAAGAGACCCAGTACTTC
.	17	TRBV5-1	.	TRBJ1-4	CASSLEPSGASNEKLFF	TGCGCCAGCAGCTTGGAGCCGTCAGGGGCCTCTAATGAAAAACTGTTTTTT
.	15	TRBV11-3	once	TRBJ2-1	CASSLYDSSYNEQFF	TGTGCCAGCAGCTTATACGATAGCTCCTACAATGAGCAGTTCTTC
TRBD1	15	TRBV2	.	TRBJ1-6	CASRSTGGYNSPLHF	TGTGCCAGCAGGTCGACAGGGGGCTATAATTCACCCCTCCACTTT
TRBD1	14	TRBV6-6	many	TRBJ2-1	CASSPGQALNEQFF	TGTGCCAGCAGTCCGGGACAGGCCCTCAATGAGCAGTTCTTC
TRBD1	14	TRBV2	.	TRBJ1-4	CASSGRTGVEKLFF	TGTGCCAGCAGTGGACGGACAGGGGTGGAAAAACTGTTTTTT
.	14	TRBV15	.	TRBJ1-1	CATSRAAGDTEAFF	TGTGCCACCAGCAGAGCGGCGGGCGACACTGAAGCTTTCTTT
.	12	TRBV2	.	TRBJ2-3	CASRKQGDTQYF	TGTGCCAGCAGGAAACAGGGAGATACGCAGTATTTT
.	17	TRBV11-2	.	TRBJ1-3	CASSLTSGNSAGNTIYF	TGTGCCAGCAGCTTGACCTCAGGGAACTCCGCTGGAAACACCATATATTTT
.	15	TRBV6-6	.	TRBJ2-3	CASSSRPGGTDTQYF	TGTGCCAGCAGCTCCCGTCCGGGGGGCACAGATACGCAGTATTTT
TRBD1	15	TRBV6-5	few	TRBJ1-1	CASRTGQGAFTEAFF	TGTGCCAGCAGGACCGGACAGGGGGCGTTCACTGAAGCTTTCTTT
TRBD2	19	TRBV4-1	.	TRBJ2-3	CASSQEGGGGGPLTDTQYF	TGCGCCAGCAGCCAAGAGGGGGGAGGCGGGGGGCCCCTCACAGATACGCAGTATTTT
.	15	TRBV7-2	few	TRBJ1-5	CASREEGYSNQPQHF	TGTGCCAGCAGAGAGGAGGGCTATAGCAATCAGCCCCAGCATTTT
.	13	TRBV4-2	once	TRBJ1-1	CASSQWGYTEAFF	TGTGCCAGCAGCCAATGGGGCTACACTGAAGCTTTCTTT
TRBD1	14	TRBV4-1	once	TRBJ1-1	CASSQGTGYTEAFF	TGCGCCAGCAGCCAAGGGACAGGGTACACTGAAGCTTTCTTT
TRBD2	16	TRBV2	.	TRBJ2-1	CASKKTGTRNYNEQFF	TGTGCCAGCAAGAAAACCGGGACTAGGAATTACAATGAGCAGTTCTTC
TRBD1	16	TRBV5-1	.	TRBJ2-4	CASSLDVTGDKNIQYF	TGCGCCAGCAGCTTGGACGTGACAGGGGACAAAAACATTCAGTACTTC
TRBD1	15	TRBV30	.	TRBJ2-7	CAWSRPGTGGLEQYF	TGTGCCTGGAGTCGTCCCGGGACAGGGGGGCTCGAGCAGTACTTC
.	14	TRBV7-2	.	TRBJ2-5	CASSSAGRQETQYF	TGTGCCAGCAGCTCGGCAGGTCGTCAAGAGACCCAGTACTTC
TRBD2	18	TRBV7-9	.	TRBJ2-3	CASSAFGSGVDRTDTQYF	TGTGCCAGCAGCGCTTTCGGTAGCGGGGTGGATCGCACAGATACGCAGTATTTT
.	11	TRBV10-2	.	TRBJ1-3	CATSEGNTIYF	TGCGCCACCTCTGAGGGAAACACCATATATTTT
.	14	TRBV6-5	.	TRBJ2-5	CASSYEGYQETQYF	TGTGCCAGCAGTTACGAGGGATATCAAGAGACCCAGTACTTC
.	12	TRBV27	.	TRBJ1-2	CASGGNNYGYTF	TGTGCCAGTGGGGGGAATAACTATGGCTACACCTTC
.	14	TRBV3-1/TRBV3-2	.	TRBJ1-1	CASSQHRDLVEAFF	TGTGCCAGCAGCCAACATCGGGATTTGGTTGAAGCTTTCTTT
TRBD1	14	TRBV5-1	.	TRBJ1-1	CASSPLTGLVEAFF	TGCGCCAGCAGTCCGCTGACAGGGTTGGTCGAAGCTTTCTTT
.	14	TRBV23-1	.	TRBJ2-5	CASSQRAYQETQYF	TGCGCCAGCAGTCAGAGGGCGTACCAAGAGACCCAGTACTTC
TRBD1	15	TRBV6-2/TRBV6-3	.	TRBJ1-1	CASSYRGQKRREAFF	TGTGCCAGCAGTTACCGGGGACAGAAACGAAGAGAAGCTTTCTTT
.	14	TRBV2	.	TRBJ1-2	CASSELGQSYGYTF	TGTGCCAGCAGTGAACTCGGACAGTCCTATGGCTACACCTTC
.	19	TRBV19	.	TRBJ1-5	CASKYSGGGQRLSNQPQHF	TGTGCCAGCAAGTATAGCGGGGGGGGACAAAGACTTAGCAATCAGCCCCAGCATTTT
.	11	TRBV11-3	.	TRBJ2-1	CASSLGGEQFF	TGTGCCAGCAGCTTGGGGGGAGAGCAGTTCTTC
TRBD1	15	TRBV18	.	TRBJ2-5	CASSLGQGARETQYF	TGTGCCAGCTCACTAGGACAGGGGGCAAGAGAGACCCAGTACTTC
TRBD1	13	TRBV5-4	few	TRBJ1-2	CASSRTGQYGYTF	TGTGCCAGCAGTAGGACAGGACAATATGGCTACACCTTC
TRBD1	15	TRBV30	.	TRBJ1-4	CAWSRRDRTNEKLFF	TGTGCCTGGAGCCGCCGGGACAGAACTAATGAAAAACTGTTTTTT
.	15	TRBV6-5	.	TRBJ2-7	CASSLTEMAYYEQYF	TGTGCCAGCAGCCTTACGGAGATGGCGTACTACGAGCAGTACTTC
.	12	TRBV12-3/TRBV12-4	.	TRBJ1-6	CASSGNNSPLHF	TGTGCCAGCAGCGGGAATAATTCACCCCTCCACTTT
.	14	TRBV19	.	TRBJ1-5	CASSIGQFNQPQHF	TGTGCCAGTAGTATAGGGCAGTTCAATCAGCCCCAGCATTTT
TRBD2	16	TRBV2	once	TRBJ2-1	CASRPLAGDSYNEQFF	TGTGCCAGCAGACCGCTAGCGGGGGACTCCTACAATGAGCAGTTCTTC
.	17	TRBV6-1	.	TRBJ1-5	CASSDQRRTVWQEPQHF	TGTGCCAGCAGTGACCAACGGCGGACAGTTTGGCAGGAGCCCCAGCATTTT
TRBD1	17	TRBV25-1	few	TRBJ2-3	CASSDPGQGLDTDTQYF	TGTGCCAGCAGTGACCCCGGACAGGGGCTCGACACAGATACGCAGTATTTT